The 22 T cell receptor beta chains below come from one sample, sequenced in a study of blood T cell repertoires in COVID-19. Profiling relied on immunoSEQ multiplex PCR, and the TCRdb table lists in-frame clones only, not all of them. Of 230,000 or so clones listed, roughly 89% are singletons. Sequenced input: peripheral blood. These receptors were taken from a woman aged 40 to 50 who had recovered from COVID-19.

The chain joins TRBV5-5 to TRBJ2-1; possibly TRBD2 for D (5 bases). Germline V lookup: CDR1 SGHKS, CDR2 YYEKEE (reference sequence). The ends were cut back, 5 bases at V and 0 bases at J, with 9 bases in the middle. The CDR3 consists of 14 residues. Written as DNA, the CDR3 is TGTGCCAGCAGGACTATGAACTCCTACAATGAGCAGTTCTTC. Its translation: CASRTMNSYNEQFF.

The chain recombines TRBV6-5 with TRBJ2-1; 8 bases are a match to TRBD1. Germline V gene data show CDR1 as MNHEY and CDR2 as SVGAGI. CDR3 length: 14 amino acids. The junction had 3 bases not matched to a gene; V was cut back by 0 bases and J by 8 bases. CDR3 coding DNA: TGTGCCAGCAGTTACTCGACAGGGGTCCATGAGCAGTTCTTC. Translating gives CASSYSTGVHEQFF.

The chain combines TRBV6-5 with TRBJ2-7, with 9 bases aligning to TRBD1. CDR1 and CDR2 (germline): MNHEY, SVGAGI. Unmatched junction bases numbered 2, after V lost 0 bases and J lost 2 bases. This CDR3 spans 15 amino acids. The CDR3 spells CASSYSNRGPYEQYF. Written as DNA, the CDR3 is TGTGCCAGCAGTTACTCCAACAGGGGGCCCTACGAGCAGTACTTC.

V is TRBV27 and J is TRBJ2-7, with a weak D call TRBD2 (6 bases). The CDR3 length is 15 residues. Germline V gene data show CDR1 as MNHEY and CDR2 as SMNVEV (reference sequence). Between the trimmed V and J ends, which lost 0 bases and 7 bases, there was a span of 16 bases. Here the CDR3 DNA reads TGTGCCAGCAGTTTATCGGCGGGACTCTCGATGGAGCAGTACTTC. Its protein is CASSLSAGLSMEQYF.

The chain employs TRBV24-1 and TRBJ2-3, with TRBD2 as a possible D gene (5 bases). Germline V gives CDR1 KGHDR, CDR2 SFDVKD. Trimming pared 4 bases from V and 5 bases from J, leaving 12 bases between. The CDR3 length is 14 residues. CDR3 in amino acids: CATSDPSGLDTQYF. CDR3 DNA sequence: TGTGCCACCAGTGACCCTTCGGGGTTAGATACGCAGTATTTT.

The chain joins TRBV9 to TRBJ2-6; TRBD2 matches 14 bases. Germline CDR1 SGDLS, CDR2 YYNGEE. The CDR3 length is 19 residues. Losses at the gene ends were 0 bases for V and 2 bases for J; bases not matched to a gene: 4. CDR3 sequence: CASSVGLAGGGTGANVLTF. CDR3 DNA sequence: TGTGCCAGCAGCGTAGGACTAGCGGGAGGGGGGACTGGGGCCAACGTCCTGACTTTC.

The chain combines TRBV29-1 with TRBJ2-5, with 8 positions matching TRBD1. Trimming removed 6 bases from V and 4 bases from J; junction bases left unmatched: 4. Looked up from germline, CDR1 is SQVTM and CDR2 is ANQGSEA. This CDR3 region has 12 residues. The CDR3 DNA sequence: TGCAGCGTCACAGACAGGGGAGAGACCCAGTACTTC. It translates to CSVTDRGETQYF.

The gene calls are TRBV2 and TRBJ2-3, with 10 bases fitting TRBD2. This CDR3 contains 14 residues. Germline values: CDR1 SNHLY, CDR2 FYNNEI. The junction had 0 bases not matched to a gene; V was cut back by 3 bases and J by 3 bases. In DNA form, the CDR3 reads TGTGCCAGCAGTGAGGGACTAGCGACAGATACGCAGTATTTT. It yields the protein CASSEGLATDTQYF.

The J gene is TRBJ1-2, the V gene TRBV28; D is unclear. The V end lost 3 bases, the J end lost 5 bases, and 4 bases lay between the germline ends. This CDR3 region has 11 residues. Germline loops: CDR1 MDHEN, CDR2 SYDVKM. The CDR3 coding sequence is TGTGCCAGCAGTTTCCGGTATGGCTACACCTTC. Encoded protein: CASSFRYGYTF.

The genes are TRBV2 and TRBJ1-1; maybe TRBD1 (6 bases). Trimming shortened V by 2 bases and J by 6 bases, and 13 bases separated the two germline ends. The CDR3 is 14 residues long. CDR1 SNHLY and CDR2 FYNNEI come from the germline V gene. As DNA, the CDR3 is TGTGCCAGCAGTGAATGGCAGGGGAGCTCTGAAGCTTTCTTT. Translation gives CASSEWQGSSEAFF.

This clone was picked up a small number of times. The chain employs TRBV30 and TRBJ1-3, with 7 bases aligning to TRBD1. The CDR3 spans 14 residues. Germline-derived CDR1 and CDR2 are GTSNPN and SVGIG (reference sequence). J gave up 0 bases and V 5 bases, and 4 bases lay outside the gene matches. CDR3 loop: CAWATGLSGNTIYF. CDR3 nucleotide sequence: TGTGCCTGGGCGACAGGGCTCTCTGGAAACACCATATATTTT.

V is TRBV12-3 or TRBV12-4 and J is TRBJ2-7, with D hard to call. Between the trimmed V and J ends, which lost 1 base and 5 bases, there was a span of 9 bases. The CDR3 loop spans 13 amino acids. CDR3: CASSLGWLDEQYF. The CDR3 DNA sequence: TGTGCCAGCAGTTTAGGTTGGCTCGACGAGCAGTACTTC.

This chain links TRBV5-6 with TRBJ1-1; perhaps TRBD1 as D (6 bases). CDR1 and CDR2 from the germline V gene are SGHDT and YYEEEE. The CDR3 extends over 15 amino acids. With 4 bases removed from V and 3 bases from J, the gap between germline ends came to 16 bases. This CDR3 reads CASSPQAGAHTEAFF. CDR3 DNA: TGTGCCAGCAGCCCTCAAGCGGGGGCTCACACTGAAGCTTTCTTT.

This clone was seen a few times. The chain joins TRBV6-5 to TRBJ1-2; 12 nucleotides match TRBD1. The germline CDR1 and CDR2 sequences are MNHEY and SVGAGI. The CDR3 is 14 residues long. Unmatched junction bases numbered 8, after V lost 7 bases and J lost 8 bases. CDR3 sequence (DNA): TGTGCCAGCACCCAAATAGGGACAGGGGGCGGCTACACCTTC. Translated, it gives CASTQIGTGGGYTF.

This chain joins TRBV3-1 (or the pseudogene TRBV3-2) and TRBJ2-3, with 12 bases fitting TRBD2. Germline CDR1 reads LGHDT; CDR2 reads YNNKEL (reference sequence). Trimming cost V 4 bases and J 4 bases; bases outside gene matches: 9. The length of the CDR3 is 17 residues. CDR3 sequence: CASSRLTSGSVADTQYF. The CDR3 DNA reads as TGTGCCAGCAGCCGGCTGACTAGCGGGAGTGTTGCAGATACGCAGTATTTT.

V usage is TRBV5-4 and J usage is TRBJ2-5, with 7 bases lining up with TRBD2. CDR1 is SGHNT and CDR2 is YYREEE in the germline V gene (reference sequence). The CDR3 is 15 amino acids. With 4 bases clipped from V and 7 bases from J, the junction kept 13 bases outside the gene matches. The CDR3 reads CASSPGLVDEVTQYF. The CDR3 DNA follows: TGTGCCAGCAGCCCCGGACTAGTGGATGAGGTGACCCAGTACTTC. Complete variable domain (other parts from reference TRBV5-4 and TRBJ2-5): ETGVTQSPTHLIKTRGQQVTLRCSSQSGHNTVSWYQQALGQGPQFIFQYYREEENGRGNFPPRFSGLQFPNYSSELNVNALELDDSALYLCASSPGLVDEVTQYFGPGTRLLVL.

This chain uses TRBV10-3 with TRBJ2-3; no clear D. CDR3 length equals 11 residues. The V end was cut by 4 bases, the J end by 6 bases, with 5 bases between. Germline CDR1 reads ENHRY; CDR2 reads SYGVKD. CDR3 sequence (DNA): TGTGCCATCAGTGTAATGGATACGCAGTATTTT. This codes for CAISVMDTQYF.

V usage is TRBV2 and J usage is TRBJ1-6, with unresolved D. Trimming stripped 11 bases from V and 10 bases from J, with 18 bases between. Germline V gene lookup returns CDR1 SNHLY and CDR2 FYNNEI. The CDR3 is 13 residues long. CDR3 loop: CAAGGGGLSPLHF. The CDR3 DNA follows: TGTGCCGCGGGTGGAGGCGGATTATCACCCCTCCACTTT.

The chain uses TRBV11-2 and TRBJ1-4, with D maybe TRBD1 (6 bases). Germline loops: CDR1 SGHAT, CDR2 FQNNGV. V lost 0 bases to trimming and J lost 5 bases, with 13 bases between them. The CDR3 contains 16 residues. The CDR3 nucleotides are TGTGCCAGCAGCTTAGATTTTGGGGGCGAGAATGAAAAACTGTTTTTT. Its translation is CASSLDFGGENEKLFF.

J is TRBJ2-3 and V is TRBV27; D is perhaps TRBD2 (6 bases). Germline-derived CDR1 and CDR2 are MNHEY and SMNVEV (reference sequence). V lost 7 bases and J 2 bases, leaving 19 bases between the germline ends. The CDR3 totals 16 residues. The CDR3 DNA reads TGTGCCAGCATCGCAAATGGCGGGGAGCTCACAGATACGCAGTATTTT. This translates into CASIANGGELTDTQYF.

The V and J genes are TRBV2 and TRBJ1-6; D gene ambiguous. The germline CDR1 and CDR2 sequences are SNHLY and FYNNEI. The CDR3 totals 14 residues. Trimming took 2 bases from V and 9 from J, leaving 11 bases between them. The CDR3 nucleotides are TGTGCCAGCAGTGAAAGCCGCCGGGGTTCACCCCTCCACTTT. This gives the protein CASSESRRGSPLHF.

The rearrangement joins TRBV9 to TRBJ2-5; a possible D gene is TRBD2 (8 bases). This CDR3 has 16 residues. V was cut by 3 bases and J by 5 bases, with 20 bases left in between. Germline values: CDR1 SGDLS, CDR2 YYNGEE. The CDR3 DNA sequence: TGTGCCAGCAGCGCAGGGGGACTAGATTTGTTGGAGACCCAGTACTTC. The encoded protein is CASSAGGLDLLETQYF.